This T cell receptor beta chain was found in a study of glioma-infiltrating T cells after dendritic cell vaccination. Study context: Glioblastoma patients came from Phase I and II dendritic cell vaccination trials. Dendritic cell vaccine was injected intradermally three times, biweekly.

This CDR3 contains 15 residues. Germline CDR1 reads MNHNY; CDR2 reads SVGAGI (reference sequence). The ends were cut back, 6 bases at V and 1 base at J, with 14 bases in the middle. Primers: 60 V beta forward and 13 J beta reverse. Method: immunoSEQ multiplex PCR; TCRdb's copy keeps in-frame clones and lacks some. The sample shows approximately 82,000 clones, roughly 90% of them seen only once. No glioblastoma patient carried an isocitrate dehydrogenase mutation. This specimen consisted of blood, obtained before dendritic cell vaccination. The clonotype originates from a human donor with glioblastoma. The V call is TRBV6-6, the J call TRBJ2-3, with D perhaps matching TRBD2 (6 bases). The CDR3 region is CASSSDGGGTDTQYF. The CDR3 coding sequence is TGTGCCAGCAGCTCCGACGGGGGAGGCACAGATACGCAGTATTTT.